The 32 T cell receptor beta chains given below trace back to one sample, sequenced in a study of blood T cell repertoires in COVID-19. The protocol was immunoSEQ multiplex PCR, while the TCRdb copy is restricted to in-frame clones and leaves out a portion. The sample has about 14,000 clones, roughly 72% seen once. The sequencing input was peripheral blood. These receptors originate from a man aged 70-80 years with acute or convalescent COVID-19.

This clone was picked up a small number of times. The chain recombines TRBV7-2 with TRBJ2-2; weak D call: TRBD2 (7 bases). Trimming cost V 2 bases and J 3 bases, with 16 bases left between them. Germline CDR1 SGHTA, CDR2 FQGNSA. The length of the CDR3 is 17 residues. CDR3 DNA: TGTGCCAGCAGCTTACTCGGGGGGCCTCCGCACACCGGGGAGCTGTTTTTT. Translated: CASSLLGGPPHTGELFF.

The chain employs TRBV6-5 and TRBJ2-3; 14 bases are shared with TRBD2. Germline values: CDR1 MNHEY, CDR2 SVGAGI. The V segment lost 10 bases and the J segment 6 bases; nucleotides outside the gene matches: 6. CDR3 length: 14 residues. In nucleotides, the CDR3 is TGTGCCACCTCGAGGACTAGCGGGGGGGATACGCAGTATTTT. Encoded protein: CATSRTSGGDTQYF.

The chain links TRBV6-6 to TRBJ1-4; the D is unclear. Deletions cut 8 bases from V and 2 bases from J, with 12 bases between. Per the germline V gene, CDR1 is MNHNY and CDR2 is SVGAGI (reference sequence). The CDR3 spans 14 residues. CDR3 region: CASLRGSTNEKLFF. The CDR3 DNA is TGTGCCAGCCTACGAGGGTCGACTAATGAAAAACTGTTTTTT.

This chain connects TRBV10-2 to TRBJ2-5, with TRBD2 identical over 7 bases. Germline trimming cut 3 bases from V and 7 bases from J; bases unmatched to any gene: 8. CDR1 and CDR2 (germline): WSHSY, SAAADI. The CDR3 has 14 amino acids. The chain's CDR3 is CASSDLGGSGTQYF. DNA of the CDR3: TGCGCCAGCAGTGACCTGGGGGGGAGTGGGACCCAGTACTTC.

This clone was seen a few times. The V and J genes are TRBV5-1 and TRBJ2-7; weak D call: TRBD1 (7 bases). Trimming took off 4 bases at V and 3 bases at J, with 17 bases between the two ends. Germline V gene sequence: CDR1 SGHRS, CDR2 YFSETQ. The CDR3 spans 15 residues. CDR3 region: CASSGGTADRYEQYF. CDR3 coding DNA: TGCGCCAGCAGCGGCGGGACAGCGGATCGCTACGAGCAGTACTTC.

The chain is built from TRBV5-4 and TRBJ2-3; 7 positions match TRBD1. The CDR3 is 12 amino acids. Germline loops: CDR1 SGHNT, CDR2 YYREEE (reference sequence). V was pared by 5 bases and J by 6 bases, with 3 bases of the junction left unmatched. CDR3: CASSSTGDTQYF. CDR3 in DNA: TGTGCCAGCAGTTCGACAGGGGATACGCAGTATTTT.

The genes are TRBV6-5 and TRBJ2-5; 8 nucleotides agree with TRBD2. The germline V gene encodes CDR1 MNHEY and CDR2 SVGAGI. V gave up 2 bases and J gave up 4 bases; unmatched junction bases: 3. The CDR3 contains 14 residues. CDR3 nucleotides: TGTGCCAGCAGTTACCCGGGAGGGGGAGAGACCCAGTACTTC. Translated: CASSYPGGGETQYF.

This clone was seen only a few times. The chain couples TRBV10-1 to TRBJ2-3, with 10 positions matching TRBD1. This CDR3 contains 16 residues. Germline trimming cut 4 bases from V and 8 bases from J; bases unmatched to any gene: 12. Germline V CDR1 and CDR2: WNHNN, SYGVQD (reference sequence). The DNA of the CDR3 is TGCGCCAGCAGTGCCCGGGACAGGGGAAGGTCAGGTACGCAGTATTTT. This codes for CASSARDRGRSGTQYF.

The CDR3 nucleotides read TGTGCCAGCAGCCGACAGGGGAACACTGAAGCTTTCTTT. Translation: CASSRQGNTEAFF. V gene TRBV11-3 combines with J gene TRBJ1-1, with 7 bases fitting TRBD1. The trim removed 5 bases at V and 1 base at J, leaving 1 base unmatched. The CDR3 runs to 13 residues. CDR1 and CDR2 (germline): SGHNT, YENEEA.

This clone was observed once. The chain employs TRBV6-5 and TRBJ1-2; 9 bases agree with TRBD1. V lost 4 bases, J lost 5 bases, and 2 bases stayed unmatched. The V gene's germline CDR1 is MNHEY and CDR2 SVGAGI. The CDR3 runs 13 residues. CDR3 bases: TGTGCCAGCAGTTTGACAGGGGGGTATGGCTACACCTTC. This translates into CASSLTGGYGYTF.

This sequence joins TRBV3-1 (or the pseudogene TRBV3-2) and TRBJ1-6, with 7 bases matching TRBD1. Germline loops: CDR1 LGHDT, CDR2 YNNKEL (reference sequence). Trimming removed 6 bases from V and 8 bases from J; junction bases left unmatched: 10. The CDR3 consists of 15 residues. CDR3 protein: CASSRRDRKDSPLHF. CDR3 nucleotides: TGTGCCAGCAGTAGACGGGACAGAAAGGATTCACCCCTCCACTTT.

The CDR3 bases are TGTGCCAGCAGCGTAGAGGGGGTGGCTGGAAACACCATATATTTT. It yields the protein CASSVEGVAGNTIYF. The chain couples TRBV9 to TRBJ1-3; the D gene is possibly TRBD1 (6 bases). Germline V gives CDR1 SGDLS, CDR2 YYNGEE. The ends were cut back, 0 bases at V and 2 bases at J, with 9 bases in the middle. This CDR3 is 15 amino acids long.

This rearrangement joins TRBV7-2 to TRBJ1-5; D not resolved. Per the germline V gene, CDR1 is SGHTA and CDR2 is FQGNSA. V was pared by 5 bases and J by 0 bases, with 11 bases between. The CDR3 extends over 15 amino acids. The CDR3 nucleotides read TGTGCCAGCAGCACCGACCTAGGTAGCAATCAGCCCCAGCATTTT. This translates into CASSTDLGSNQPQHF.

This chain connects TRBV19 to TRBJ2-7, with TRBD1 matching over 9 bases. Trimming at V came to 4 bases and at J to 4 bases, leaving 5 bases not matched to a gene. CDR3 length equals 14 residues. CDR1 is LNHDA and CDR2 is SQIVND in the germline V gene (reference sequence). The DNA of the CDR3 is TGTGCCAGTAGTAACAGGGGGCTCCCGTACGAGCAGTACTTC. It is translated as CASSNRGLPYEQYF.

The chain couples TRBV7-2 to TRBJ1-1; 10 bases are shared with TRBD1. Germline trimming cut 4 bases from V and 13 bases from J; bases unmatched to any gene: 6. The CDR3 consists of 12 residues. Germline V gives CDR1 SGHTA, CDR2 FQGNSA. CDR3 sequence: CASSWTGGLVFF. As DNA, the CDR3 is TGTGCCAGCAGCTGGACAGGGGGATTGGTTTTCTTT. Variable domain in full (rest from reference TRBV7-2 and TRBJ1-1): GAGVSQSPSNKVTEKGKDVELRCDPISGHTALYWYRQSLGQGLEFLIYFQGNSAPDKSGLPSDRFSAERTGGSVSTLTIQRTQQEDSAVYLCASSWTGGLVFFGQGTRLTVV.

The gene calls are TRBV5-4 and TRBJ1-1; D gene unclear. V was clipped by 4 bases and J by 0 bases, with 13 bases between them. Per the germline V gene, CDR1 is SGHNT and CDR2 is YYREEE (reference sequence). The CDR3 contains 15 residues. CDR3: CASSRTRNLNTEAFF. The CDR3 DNA reads as TGTGCCAGCAGCCGTACCAGGAACCTGAACACTGAAGCTTTCTTT.

In this sample, this clone turned up a few times. The rearrangement uses TRBV19 and TRBJ1-1; D gene ambiguous. V dropped 7 bases and J dropped 0 bases, with 18 bases sitting between them. This CDR3 is built from 16 residues. From germline, CDR1 is LNHDA and CDR2 SQIVND (reference sequence). The CDR3 nucleotides are TGTGCCAGTATCGAAGCGAACGGCTTCATGAACACTGAAGCTTTCTTT. This translates into CASIEANGFMNTEAFF.

This sequence joins TRBV27 and TRBJ2-1, with D possibly TRBD1 on 5 matching bases. This CDR3 is 16 amino acids long. Trimming pared 0 bases from V and 3 bases from J, leaving 12 bases between. CDR1 and CDR2 (germline): MNHEY, SMNVEV (reference sequence). The CDR3 sequence: CASSLSGASIYNEQFF. Here the CDR3 DNA reads TGTGCCAGCAGTTTATCTGGGGCTTCGATCTACAATGAGCAGTTCTTC.

The CDR3 DNA reads TGTGCCAGTAGTAATGCGCCGACAGGGGGTGCCCACGAGCAGTACTTC. Its protein product is CASSNAPTGGAHEQYF. The rearrangement links TRBV19 to TRBJ2-7; TRBD1 matches at 9 bases. Germline values: CDR1 LNHDA, CDR2 SQIVND (reference sequence). The junction had 12 bases not matched to a gene; V was cut back by 4 bases and J by 5 bases. The CDR3 consists of 16 residues.

This clone was detected only once. J is TRBJ1-1 and V is TRBV30; D perhaps matches TRBD1 (5 bases). The CDR3 spans 15 residues. The germline CDR1 and CDR2 sequences are GTSNPN and SVGIG (reference sequence). Trimming stripped 6 bases from V and 1 base from J, with 18 bases between. This CDR3 is CACTTPGTKNTEAFF. CDR3 coding DNA: TGTGCCTGCACAACCCCCGGGACTAAGAACACTGAAGCTTTCTTT.

This clone was found once. The chain recombines TRBV28 with TRBJ1-4, with 8 bases matching TRBD1. Per germline, CDR1 MDHEN and CDR2 SYDVKM. V lost 6 bases to trimming and J lost 1 base; unmatched junction nucleotides: 7. The CDR3 has 16 amino acids. The CDR3 here is CASSRITGGTNEKLFF. The CDR3 DNA reads as TGTGCCAGCAGCCGAATCACAGGGGGAACTAATGAAAAACTGTTTTTT.

The V call is TRBV30, the J call TRBJ1-6; TRBD1 might be the D (6 bases). The CDR3 has 15 amino acids. The germline V gene encodes CDR1 GTSNPN and CDR2 SVGIG (reference sequence). V dropped 1 base and J dropped 2 bases, with 9 bases sitting between them. The CDR3 loop reads CAWSGRTAYNSPLHF. The CDR3, as DNA: TGTGCCTGGAGTGGCCGGACAGCCTATAATTCACCCCTCCACTTT. Supplemented by reference TRBV30 and TRBJ1-6, the full variable domain reads SQTIHQWPATLVQPVGSPLSLECTVEGTSNPNLYWYRQAAGRGLQLLFYSVGIGQISSEVPQNLSASRPQDRQFILSSKKLLLSDSGFYLCAWSGRTAYNSPLHFGNGTRLTVT.

V is TRBV18 and J is TRBJ2-5, with unresolved D. Trimming left V 1 base short and J 4 bases short, with 7 bases between. Per germline, CDR1 KGHSH and CDR2 LQKENI. CDR3 size: 13 residues. The CDR3 region is CASSPRLLETQYF. The DNA of the CDR3 is TGTGCCAGCTCACCACGGCTTTTAGAGACCCAGTACTTC.

The chain links TRBV30 to TRBJ1-6; D not certain. This CDR3 region has 14 residues. CDR1 and CDR2 (germline): GTSNPN, SVGIG (reference sequence). Trimming took 2 bases from V and 8 from J, leaving 13 bases between them. CDR3 in amino acids: CAWSSELSDSPLHF. The CDR3 bases are TGTGCCTGGAGTTCAGAATTAAGCGATTCACCCCTCCACTTT.

This chain links TRBV4-3 with TRBJ2-2; maybe TRBD2 (6 bases). The V end lost 0 bases, the J end lost 5 bases, and 10 bases lay between the germline ends. Germline values: CDR1 LGHNA, CDR2 YSLEER. The CDR3 is 15 amino acids. CDR3 protein: CASSQDSGGTGELFF. CDR3 sequence (DNA): TGCGCCAGCAGCCAAGATTCCGGGGGAACCGGGGAGCTGTTTTTT.

The chain is built from TRBV5-1 and TRBJ2-1; the match to TRBD1 covers 7 bases. After removal of 2 bases from V and 5 bases from J, the junction contained 7 bases not matched to a gene. Germline values: CDR1 SGHRS, CDR2 YFSETQ. The CDR3 sequence is 15 residues long. CDR3 in DNA: TGCGCCAGCAGCTTCGGACAGGCCAGGGACAATGAGCAGTTCTTC. Its translation is CASSFGQARDNEQFF.

The chain joins TRBV11-3 to TRBJ2-2; TRBD1 is a possible D gene (6 bases). There are 15 residues in the CDR3. V was cut by 5 bases and J by 0 bases, with 10 bases left in between. Germline CDR1 reads SGHNT; CDR2 reads YENEEA. The CDR3 is CASSARQANTGELFF. CDR3 coding DNA: TGTGCCAGCAGCGCTCGACAGGCGAACACCGGGGAGCTGTTTTTT.

The V call is TRBV28, the J call TRBJ2-3; D is possibly TRBD2 (5 bases). This CDR3 contains 12 residues. Germline V gene data show CDR1 as MDHEN and CDR2 as SYDVKM. V dropped 2 bases and J dropped 6 bases, with 6 bases sitting between them. The CDR3 is CASSLERDTQYF. The DNA of the CDR3 is TGTGCCAGCAGTTTAGAGCGGGATACGCAGTATTTT.

The CDR3 spells CASSQDRAGEETQYF. For the CDR3, the DNA is TGCGCCAGCAGCCAAGATCGCGCGGGAGAAGAGACCCAGTACTTC. This chain uses TRBV4-3 with TRBJ2-5, with TRBD2 matching 7 bases. CDR3 length equals 15 residues. With V trimmed by 0 bases and J by 3 bases, 4 bases remained unmatched. Looked up from germline, CDR1 is LGHNA and CDR2 is YSLEER.

The chain links TRBV27 to TRBJ1-2; D unclear. The V and J ends lost 5 bases and 4 bases respectively, with 17 bases between them. This CDR3 spans 15 amino acids. CDR1 is MNHEY, CDR2 SMNVEV, per germline (reference sequence). The CDR3 is CASSPQSMRVYGYTF. In nucleotides, the CDR3 is TGTGCCAGCAGTCCCCAAAGTATGAGAGTCTATGGCTACACCTTC.

The chain links TRBV9 to TRBJ1-6; no reliable D call. This CDR3 is built from 19 residues. CDR1 and CDR2 (germline): SGDLS, YYNGEE. With 0 bases removed from V and 0 bases from J, the gap between germline ends came to 16 bases. The CDR3 region has the DNA TGTGCCAGCAGCGTAGGAGGAGCAACCACGAGCTCCTATAATTCACCCCTCCACTTT. Protein: CASSVGGATTSSYNSPLHF.

J is TRBJ1-4 and V is TRBV7-2; D is undetermined. The CDR3 has 15 residues. The V end lost 4 bases, the J end lost 5 bases, and 14 bases lay between the germline ends. The V gene's germline CDR1 is SGHTA and CDR2 FQGNSA. Here the CDR3 DNA reads TGTGCCAGCAGCTACTCTAGTGAGGCAAATGAAAAACTGTTTTTT. Encoded protein: CASSYSSEANEKLFF.